Below, 23 T cell receptor beta chains from the same sample are listed, as sequenced in a study of T cells after yellow fever vaccination. Each CDR3 protein gets one entry after TCRdb re-called the 5' RACE reads with MiXCR. The sample includes some 600,000 distinct CDR3 sequences, around 17% of them seen just once. Source: PBMCs, taken 5 to 6 days after the first yellow fever vaccination. The receptors originated from a man younger than 35 who received the YFV17D yellow fever vaccine.

The J gene is TRBJ2-3, the V gene TRBV3-1; 8 nucleotides match TRBD2. CDR1 LGHDT and CDR2 YNNKEL come from the germline V gene (reference sequence). This CDR3 is built from 15 residues. V dropped 4 bases and J dropped 2; count of bases not matched to a gene: 5. The CDR3 reads CASSLAGPTTDTQYF. CDR3 coding DNA: TGTGCCAGCAGCCTAGCGGGGCCGACCACAGATACGCAGTATTTT.

This clonotype was seen a handful of times. The gene calls are TRBV4-3 and TRBJ1-1; D unclear. Germline V lookup: CDR1 LGHNA, CDR2 YSLEER. Trimming left V 0 bases short and J 1 base short, with 12 bases between. The CDR3 loop spans 16 amino acids. The CDR3 DNA is TGCGCCAGCAGCCAAGATCCCCGGGGAAGGAACACTGAAGCTTTCTTT. Its protein is CASSQDPRGRNTEAFF.

Many counts were recorded for this clonotype. The V and J genes are TRBV18 and TRBJ2-2; 7 positions match TRBD1. The germline CDR1 and CDR2 sequences are KGHSH and LQKENI. The CDR3 consists of 16 residues. V dropped 8 bases and J dropped 2; count of bases not matched to a gene: 11. The CDR3 nucleotides are TGTGCCAGCAAAAGTTGGGACAGCCAAAACACCGGGGAGCTGTTTTTT. It translates to CASKSWDSQNTGELFF.

V is TRBV20-1 and J is TRBJ2-5; D might be TRBD2 (6 bases). The germline V gene encodes CDR1 DFQATT and CDR2 SNEGSKA (reference sequence). The CDR3 is 16 residues long. V lost 0 bases to trimming and J lost 0 bases, with 14 bases between them. For the CDR3, the DNA is TGCAGTGCTAGAGACTGGGGACTTCAGTACCAAGAGACCCAGTACTTC. It specifies CSARDWGLQYQETQYF.

This chain uses TRBV18 with TRBJ2-5; D ambiguous. This CDR3 region has 13 residues. V shed 3 bases and J shed 4 bases, with 9 bases lying between them. The germline CDR1 and CDR2 sequences are KGHSH and LQKENI. The CDR3 spells CASSPYSGETQYF. DNA for the CDR3: TGTGCCAGCTCACCTTACTCGGGAGAGACCCAGTACTTC.

This clonotype was seen a few times. The CDR3 sequence is CASRETSGGASYNEQFF. For the CDR3, the DNA is TGTGCCAGCAGGGAGACTAGCGGGGGGGCTTCTTACAATGAGCAGTTCTTC. The rearrangement joins TRBV28 to TRBJ2-1; TRBD2 matches 14 bases. The germline CDR1 and CDR2 sequences are MDHEN and SYDVKM. The CDR3 covers 17 residues. With 6 bases clipped from V and 4 bases from J, the junction kept 8 bases outside the gene matches.

This clonotype was detected a few times. The CDR3 DNA reads TGTGCCAGCAGCTTGAAACTTACAGGGACCACTGAAGCTTTCTTT. Translation: CASSLKLTGTTEAFF. This rearrangement joins TRBV5-4 to TRBJ1-1, with D perhaps matching TRBD1 (6 bases). The germline CDR1 and CDR2 sequences are SGHNT and YYREEE (reference sequence). Trimming removed 1 base from V and 4 bases from J, with 14 bases in between. This CDR3 has 15 residues.

V and J are TRBV7-9 and TRBJ1-2; TRBD1 agrees at 7 bases. The CDR3 length is 14 residues. With 2 bases clipped from V and 5 bases from J, the junction kept 5 bases outside the gene matches. Per germline, CDR1 SEHNR and CDR2 FQNEAQ (reference sequence). This CDR3 reads CASSLRDRKYGYTF. The CDR3 nucleotides are TGTGCCAGCAGCTTAAGGGACAGAAAATATGGCTACACCTTC.

Many counts were recorded for this clonotype. The gene calls are TRBV7-2 and TRBJ1-5, with 7 positions matching TRBD1. The CDR3 is 16 amino acids. Germline loops: CDR1 SGHTA, CDR2 FQGNSA. Losses at the gene ends were 5 bases for V and 0 bases for J; bases not matched to a gene: 7. The CDR3 loop is CASSPGTAYSNQPQHF. The CDR3 bases are TGTGCCAGCAGCCCAGGGACAGCGTATAGCAATCAGCCCCAGCATTTT. Supplemented by reference TRBV7-2 and TRBJ1-5, the full variable domain reads GAGVSQSPSNKVTEKGKDVELRCDPISGHTALYWYRQSLGQGLEFLIYFQGNSAPDKSGLPSDRFSAERTGGSVSTLTIQRTQQEDSAVYLCASSPGTAYSNQPQHFGDGTRLSIL.

With regard to this clonotype: The junction and the germline gene differ at one end; a read error may be behind it. The chain is built from TRBV7-7 and TRBJ2-3; D might be TRBD1 (7 bases). The CDR3 extends over 15 amino acids. From germline, CDR1 is SSHAT and CDR2 FNYEAQ (reference sequence). The DNA for the CDR3 is TGTGCTAGCAGCTTAGGGGGCAGGGGAGGCAATACGCAGTATTTT. It translates to CASSLGGRGGNTQYF.

This clonotype showed up just a few times. The V and J genes are TRBV23-1 and TRBJ2-7; D unclear. TRBV23-1 is labeled an ORF, and its function is uncertain. The ends were cut back, 7 bases at V and 3 bases at J, with 22 bases in the middle. The CDR3 covers 16 residues. CDR3 DNA sequence: TGCGCCAGCATGTACAAAAGGGCAGGCCTGGTCTACGAGCAGTACGTC. Translated: CASMYKRAGLVYEQYV.

This chain uses TRBV5-8 with TRBJ1-1; TRBD1 might be the D (6 bases). CDR3 length equals 13 residues. In germline, CDR1 is SGHTS, CDR2 YDEGEE. Trimming took off 4 bases at V and 3 bases at J, with 10 bases between the two ends. Here the CDR3 reads CASSRNRDTEAFF. The CDR3, as DNA: TGTGCCAGCAGCCGGAACAGGGACACTGAAGCTTTCTTT.

This rearrangement joins TRBV30 to TRBJ1-5, with D possibly being TRBD1 (5 bases). The CDR3 is made up of 15 amino acids. The V end lost 5 bases, the J end lost 2 bases, and 16 bases lay between the germline ends. Looked up from germline, CDR1 is GTSNPN and CDR2 is SVGIG (reference sequence). This CDR3 is CAWDGGVSGNQPQHF. The CDR3 DNA is TGTGCCTGGGATGGGGGGGTCTCAGGCAATCAGCCCCAGCATTTT.

The chain is built from TRBV12-3 or TRBV12-4 and TRBJ2-5; the D gene is possibly TRBD2 (6 bases). The CDR3 spans 13 residues. Trimming pared 5 bases from V and 9 bases from J, leaving 16 bases between. The CDR3 reads CASSRDSKRAQYF. The CDR3 region has the DNA TGTGCCAGCAGTCGGGACTCCAAGAGGGCCCAGTACTTC.

The sample holds a few counts of this clonotype. The genes are TRBV5-1 and TRBJ2-4; D is undetermined. The germline V and J ends were trimmed by 4 bases and 5 bases, with 10 bases remaining between them. Germline CDR1 is SGHRS and CDR2 is YFSETQ. CDR3 length equals 13 residues. CDR3 protein: CASSASTQNIQYF. The DNA for the CDR3 is TGCGCCAGCAGCGCGTCTACCCAAAACATTCAGTACTTC.

This clonotype was seen a handful of times. The chain recombines TRBV5-1 with TRBJ1-2; TRBD1 matches at 8 bases. The junction had 8 bases not matched to a gene; V was cut back by 5 bases and J by 8 bases. Germline lookup yields CDR1 SGHRS and CDR2 YFSETQ. The CDR3 is 13 residues long. CDR3 protein: CASRVTGAEGYTF. CDR3 bases: TGCGCCAGCAGAGTGACAGGGGCAGAAGGCTACACCTTC. The whole variable domain, remainder taken from reference TRBV5-1 and TRBJ1-2, is KAGVTQTPRYLIKTRGQQVTLSCSPISGHRSVSWYQQTPGQGLQFLFEYFSETQRNKGNFPGRFSGRQFSNSRSEMNVSTLELGDSALYLCASRVTGAEGYTFGSGTRLTVV.

This clonotype was recorded a few times. The rearrangement joins TRBV4-1 to TRBJ1-5; 10 nucleotides match TRBD1. Germline V gene data show CDR1 as MGHRA and CDR2 as YSYEKL. The CDR3 is 16 residues long. V was clipped by 2 bases and J by 4 bases; unmatched bases: 5. CDR3 protein: CASSQPGQGRNQPQHF. For the CDR3, the DNA is TGCGCCAGCAGCCAACCGGGACAGGGGAGGAATCAGCCCCAGCATTTT.

The chain employs TRBV15 and TRBJ1-5; perhaps TRBD1 as D (5 bases). V lost 5 bases to trimming and J lost 4 bases, with 15 bases between them. This CDR3 is built from 15 residues. Germline V gene sequence: CDR1 LNHNV, CDR2 YYDKDF (reference sequence). CDR3 in DNA: TGTGCCACCAGCGCGAGAGGGGCGTGGAATCAGCCCCAGCATTTT. Its protein is CATSARGAWNQPQHF. Combining the CDR3 with reference TRBV15 and TRBJ1-5 gives the whole variable domain DAMVIQNPRYQVTQFGKPVTLSCSQTLNHNVMYWYQQKSSQAPKLLFHYYDKDFNNEADTPDNFQSRRPNTSFCFLDIRSPGLGDTAMYLCATSARGAWNQPQHFGDGTRLSIL.

This clonotype was counted a few times. This sequence joins TRBV5-4 and TRBJ1-6, with D hard to call. This CDR3 has 13 residues. Germline values: CDR1 SGHNT, CDR2 YYREEE (reference sequence). V lost 5 bases and J lost 5, with 8 bases in between. The CDR3, as DNA: TGTGCCAGCAGATATGGGCATAATTCACCCCTCCACTTT. Its translation: CASRYGHNSPLHF.

This chain joins TRBV25-1 and TRBJ2-1; 10 bases are a match to TRBD1. The length of the CDR3 is 12 residues. Germline lookup yields CDR1 MGHDK and CDR2 SYGVNS. The V gene end was trimmed by 9 bases and the J gene end by 6 bases; junction bases not matched to a gene: 2. The CDR3, as DNA: TGTGCCAGTGGGACAGGGGCCAATGAGCAGTTCTTC. Its translation: CASGTGANEQFF.

The chain combines TRBV4-2 with TRBJ2-5; 12 positions match TRBD2. CDR1 is LGHNA, CDR2 YNFKEQ, per germline. V shed 0 bases and J 4 bases; nucleotides not matched to a gene: 9. CDR3 length: 18 residues. In DNA, the CDR3 is TGTGCCAGCAGCCAAGAGGTCTTGCTAGCGGGGGGGGCAGAGACCCAGTACTTC. Protein product: CASSQEVLLAGGAETQYF.

The chain has TRBV7-3 and TRBJ1-1; possible D gene TRBD1, 6 bases. The V gene's germline CDR1 is SGHTA and CDR2 FQGTGA. The CDR3 loop spans 15 amino acids. V lost 2 bases to trimming and J lost 5 bases, with 15 bases between them. The CDR3 loop is CASSLFSGAQTEAFF. In DNA, the CDR3 is TGTGCCAGCAGCTTATTTTCAGGGGCTCAGACTGAAGCTTTCTTT. Variable domain in full (rest from reference TRBV7-3 and TRBJ1-1): GAGVSQTPSNKVTEKGKYVELRCDPISGHTALYWYRQSLGQGPEFLIYFQGTGAADDSGLPNDRFFAVRPEGSVSTLKIQRTERGDSAVYLCASSLFSGAQTEAFFGQGTRLTVV.

The chain couples TRBV11-3 to TRBJ2-2, with D perhaps TRBD2 (5 bases). There are 15 residues in the CDR3. CDR1 and CDR2 (germline): SGHNT, YENEEA. V lost 2 bases and J 11 bases, leaving 18 bases between the germline ends. The CDR3 loop reads CASSLTGSPNLELFF. For the CDR3, the DNA is TGTGCCAGCAGCTTAACGGGGAGTCCTAACCTCGAGCTGTTTTTT.